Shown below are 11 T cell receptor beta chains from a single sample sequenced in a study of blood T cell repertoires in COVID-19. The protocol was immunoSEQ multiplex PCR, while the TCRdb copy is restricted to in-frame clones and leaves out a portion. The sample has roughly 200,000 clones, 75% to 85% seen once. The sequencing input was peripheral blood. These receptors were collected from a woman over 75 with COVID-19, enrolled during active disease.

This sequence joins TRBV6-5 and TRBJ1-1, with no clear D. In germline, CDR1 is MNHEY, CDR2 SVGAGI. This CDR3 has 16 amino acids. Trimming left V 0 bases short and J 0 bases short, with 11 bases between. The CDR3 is CASSYSIASMNTEAFF. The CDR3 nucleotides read TGTGCCAGCAGTTACTCGATAGCGTCCATGAACACTGAAGCTTTCTTT.

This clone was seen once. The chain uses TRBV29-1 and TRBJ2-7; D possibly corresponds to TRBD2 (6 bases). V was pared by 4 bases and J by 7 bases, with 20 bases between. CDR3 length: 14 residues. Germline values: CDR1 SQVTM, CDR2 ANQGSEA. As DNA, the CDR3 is TGCAGCGTTGTATTACGGGAGAGTCGTCTTGAGCAGTACTTC. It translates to CSVVLRESRLEQYF.

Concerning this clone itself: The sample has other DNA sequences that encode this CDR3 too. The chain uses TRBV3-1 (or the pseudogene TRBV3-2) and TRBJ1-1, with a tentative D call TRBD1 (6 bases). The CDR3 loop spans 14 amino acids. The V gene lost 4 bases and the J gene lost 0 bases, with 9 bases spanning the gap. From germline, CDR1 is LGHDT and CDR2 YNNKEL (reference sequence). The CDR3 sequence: CASSLGQMNTEAFF. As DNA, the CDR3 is TGTGCCAGCAGCCTCGGACAGATGAACACTGAAGCTTTCTTT.

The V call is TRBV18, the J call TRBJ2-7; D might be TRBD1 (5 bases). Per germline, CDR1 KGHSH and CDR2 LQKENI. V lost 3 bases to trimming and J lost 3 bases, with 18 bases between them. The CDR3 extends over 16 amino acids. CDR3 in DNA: TGTGCCAGCTCACCCCCTCAGGGCGGCAAGGGCTACGAGCAGTACTTC. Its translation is CASSPPQGGKGYEQYF.

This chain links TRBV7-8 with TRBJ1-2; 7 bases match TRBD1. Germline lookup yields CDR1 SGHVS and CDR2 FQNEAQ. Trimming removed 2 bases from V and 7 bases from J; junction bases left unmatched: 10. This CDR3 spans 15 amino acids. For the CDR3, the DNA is TGTGCCAGCAGCTTAATCACTGGGACAGCGCTTGGCTACACCTTC. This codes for CASSLITGTALGYTF.

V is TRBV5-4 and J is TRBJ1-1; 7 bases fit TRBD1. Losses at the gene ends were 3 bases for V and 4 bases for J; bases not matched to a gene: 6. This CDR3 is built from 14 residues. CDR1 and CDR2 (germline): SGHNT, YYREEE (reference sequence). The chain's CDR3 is CASSSSGGRTEAFF. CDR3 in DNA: TGTGCCAGCAGCTCTTCAGGGGGTCGCACTGAAGCTTTCTTT.

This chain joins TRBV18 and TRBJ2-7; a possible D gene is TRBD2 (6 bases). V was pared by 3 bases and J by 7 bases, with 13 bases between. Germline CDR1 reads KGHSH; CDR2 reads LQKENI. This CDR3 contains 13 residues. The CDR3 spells CASSPGGFGEQYF. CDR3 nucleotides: TGTGCCAGCTCACCTGGGGGGTTCGGGGAGCAGTACTTC.

The CDR3 sequence: CASRGGVHMNTEAFF. As DNA, the CDR3 is TGCGCCAGCAGAGGGGGGGTGCACATGAACACTGAAGCTTTCTTT. V gene TRBV5-1 combines with J gene TRBJ1-1; possible D gene TRBD1, 6 bases. The CDR3 extends over 15 amino acids. Germline V lookup: CDR1 SGHRS, CDR2 YFSETQ. Trimming stripped 5 bases from V and 0 bases from J, with 14 bases between.

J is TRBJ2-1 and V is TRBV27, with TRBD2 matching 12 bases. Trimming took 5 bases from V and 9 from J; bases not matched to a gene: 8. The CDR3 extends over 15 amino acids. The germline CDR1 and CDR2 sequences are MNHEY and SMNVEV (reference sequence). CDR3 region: CASSPLAGGGGEQFF. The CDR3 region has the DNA TGTGCCAGCAGTCCACTAGCGGGAGGAGGAGGTGAGCAGTTCTTC.

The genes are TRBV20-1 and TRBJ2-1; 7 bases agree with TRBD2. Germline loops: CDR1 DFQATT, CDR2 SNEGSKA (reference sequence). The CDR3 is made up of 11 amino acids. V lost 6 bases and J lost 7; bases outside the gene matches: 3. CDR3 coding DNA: TGCAGTGCCGGGGAGGGGAATGAGCAGTTCTTC. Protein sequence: CSAGEGNEQFF.

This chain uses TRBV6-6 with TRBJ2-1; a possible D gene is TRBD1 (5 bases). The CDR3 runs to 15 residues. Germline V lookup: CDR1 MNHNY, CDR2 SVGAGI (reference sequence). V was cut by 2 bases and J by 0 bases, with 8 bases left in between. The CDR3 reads CASSYRGSSYNEQFF. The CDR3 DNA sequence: TGTGCCAGCAGTTACAGGGGAAGCTCCTACAATGAGCAGTTCTTC.